Listed below are T cell receptor beta chains from one sample, sequenced in a study of blood T cell repertoires in COVID-19. Method: immunoSEQ multiplex PCR; TCRdb's copy keeps in-frame clones and lacks some. There are about 56,000 clones in the sample; 89% occur only once, and around 40% lies in the top ten. Sequencing was done on a sample of peripheral blood. The source is a woman aged 55 to 70 with COVID-19, enrolled during active disease. Each CDR3 is given without its conserved first and last residue. D genes are given only for firm matches. The size field is filled for only some rows; it gives once, few, many or a size class.

abundance	v_gene	d_gene	j_gene	CDR3aa
.	TRBV27	.	TRBJ2-1	ASSPPGLAYNEQF
.	TRBV30	.	TRBJ2-6	AWRRDSGANVLT
.	TRBV30	TRBD1	TRBJ2-5	AWSVQGVGTQY
.	TRBV7-2	.	TRBJ2-2	ASSPNPGGYTGELF
.	TRBV3-1/TRBV3-2	.	TRBJ2-7	ASSHPTSYEQY
.	TRBV5-6	.	TRBJ2-5	ASSLGAQETQY
.	TRBV28	.	TRBJ1-1	AITNLGGTEAF
.	TRBV5-1	.	TRBJ2-7	ASSLLTGLTSYEQY
.	TRBV9	.	TRBJ1-1	ASSPPMVGQAF
.	TRBV5-4	TRBD2	TRBJ2-7	ASSIGLAGGYEQY
once	TRBV7-9	.	TRBJ2-1	ASSRTDFIYNEQF
.	TRBV5-4	.	TRBJ1-1	ASSKGQENTEAF
few	TRBV6-1	.	TRBJ2-3	ASSESLDTQY
.	TRBV30	.	TRBJ2-7	AWEGPGEQY
.	TRBV7-9	.	TRBJ2-1	ASSLGRPLSNEQF
.	TRBV28	TRBD2	TRBJ2-5	ASSSTSGSDQETQY
.	TRBV6-2/TRBV6-3	TRBD1	TRBJ2-3	ASSYSHGTGGIADTQY
.	TRBV19	.	TRBJ1-2	ASSMEVADYGYT
.	TRBV24-1	TRBD1	TRBJ1-2	ATSEPGQGVFGYT
.	TRBV7-2	TRBD1	TRBJ1-1	ASSLLDRGTEAF
.	TRBV6-1	TRBD2	TRBJ2-3	ASSVHGTTGTDTQY
once	TRBV28	TRBD2	TRBJ2-7	ASTGRASGSIGQY
.	TRBV18	.	TRBJ1-5	ASSTDGNNQPQH
.	TRBV4-2	.	TRBJ2-4	ASSQLRAGVAKNIQY
.	TRBV11-3	TRBD1	TRBJ2-5	ASSLGDSAFQETQY
once	TRBV12-3/TRBV12-4	.	TRBJ2-3	ASSFGLDTQY
once	TRBV5-1	.	TRBJ2-7	ASSLDSFYEQY
.	TRBV7-9	TRBD1	TRBJ1-2	ASSRQGSDYGYT
many	TRBV9	.	TRBJ1-1	ASSVSGGNTEAF
.	TRBV4-3	TRBD2	TRBJ2-1	ASSPGLAGLREQF
.	TRBV11-3	.	TRBJ2-1	ASSLDRGNEQF
.	TRBV9	.	TRBJ1-3	ASSVAQSQGNTIY
.	TRBV6-2/TRBV6-3	TRBD1	TRBJ1-5	ASSKTGDRNQPQH
.	TRBV27	.	TRBJ2-1	ASSLQGITYNEQF
few	TRBV9	.	TRBJ1-4	ASSSDRRNEKLF
.	TRBV28	.	TRBJ2-7	ASSSAQGYEQY
.	TRBV27	.	TRBJ2-7	ASSLLPAGAGDHEQY
.	TRBV4-2	TRBD1	TRBJ1-4	ASSQTGGSAWNEKLF
once	TRBV19	.	TRBJ2-3	ASSTSPDTQY
.	TRBV6-5	.	TRBJ2-7	ASSPTVVPYEQY